These 18 T cell receptor beta chains came from one sample sequenced in a study of cytomegalovirus exposure and HLA in healthy donors. 13 Jbeta primers and 60 Vbeta primers were used for the PCR. Only in-frame clones appear in the TCRdb table, and some are missing; sequencing was by immunoSEQ multiplex PCR. The sample yields roughly 120,000 clones, over 75% seen once. The sample comprised PBMCs. The receptors stem from a man aged 18 to 29 in good health and CMV-seropositive.

This sequence joins TRBV5-4 and TRBJ2-5, with D possibly TRBD2 on 6 matching bases. Per the germline V gene, CDR1 is SGHNT and CDR2 is YYREEE (reference sequence). V lost 3 bases to trimming and J lost 3 bases, with 12 bases between them. This CDR3 region has 14 residues. The CDR3 DNA reads TGTGCCAGCAGCTCTGACGGAGGGGAAGAGACCCAGTACTTC. Translated, it gives CASSSDGGEETQYF.

V is TRBV19 and J is TRBJ1-5, with 9 bases aligning to TRBD1. J was trimmed by 7 bases and V by 4 bases; bases with no gene match: 11. The CDR3 length is 16 residues. Germline-derived CDR1 and CDR2 are LNHDA and SQIVND (reference sequence). The CDR3 coding sequence is TGTGCCAGTAGTACCGCACAGGGGGCGCGGTGGCAGCCCCAGCATTTT. This gives the protein CASSTAQGARWQPQHF.

V and J are TRBV4-2 and TRBJ2-2; 11 positions agree with TRBD1. V was clipped by 3 bases and J by 7 bases; unmatched bases: 7. This CDR3 is 16 amino acids long. The germline CDR1 and CDR2 sequences are LGHNA and YNFKEQ. Written as DNA, the CDR3 is TGTGCCAGCAGCCAGTTAGGACAGGGGGCTTACGGGGAGCTGTTTTTT. This codes for CASSQLGQGAYGELFF.

The rearrangement links TRBV15 to TRBJ2-2; 10 bases agree with TRBD2. With 1 base clipped from V and 6 bases from J, the junction kept 5 bases outside the gene matches. Germline CDR1 is LNHNV and CDR2 is YYDKDF (reference sequence). This CDR3 has 16 residues. CDR3: CATSRVLAGFAGELFF. The CDR3, as DNA: TGTGCCACCAGCAGAGTACTAGCGGGATTCGCCGGGGAGCTGTTTTTT. Variable domain in full (rest from reference TRBV15 and TRBJ2-2): DAMVIQNPRYQVTQFGKPVTLSCSQTLNHNVMYWYQQKSSQAPKLLFHYYDKDFNNEADTPDNFQSRRPNTSFCFLDIRSPGLGDTAMYLCATSRVLAGFAGELFFGEGSRLTVL.

This chain links TRBV10-3 with TRBJ1-6; D gene uncertain. Per germline, CDR1 ENHRY and CDR2 SYGVKD. The CDR3 runs to 13 residues. V lost 2 bases and J 8 bases, leaving 7 bases between the germline ends. CDR3 nucleotides: TGTGCCATCAGTGAGGTTTCAGATTCACCCCTCCACTTT. This codes for CAISEVSDSPLHF.

The J gene is TRBJ2-5, the V gene TRBV29-1, with a possible D match to TRBD1 (6 bases). The CDR3 runs 12 residues. Germline loops: CDR1 SQVTM, CDR2 ANQGSEA. V gave up 7 bases and J gave up 1 base, with 10 bases separating them. The CDR3 DNA sequence: TGCAGCGACGGGACACCCCAAGAGACCCAGTACTTC. Translation gives CSDGTPQETQYF.

The chain is built from TRBV23-1 and TRBJ2-5, with TRBD1 as a possible D gene (5 bases). The J call could be wrong; TRBJ2-7 is a better fit for the DNA end. TRBV23-1 is an open reading frame whose function is uncertain. The CDR3 contains 15 residues. The CDR3 is CASSPTVGRPYEQYF. Here the CDR3 DNA reads TGCGCCAGCAGTCCCACGGTGGGGCGACCGTACGAGCAGTACTTC.

The genes are TRBV19 and TRBJ1-6; TRBD1 agrees at 8 bases. The germline V gene encodes CDR1 LNHDA and CDR2 SQIVND (reference sequence). Unmatched junction bases numbered 6, after V lost 5 bases and J lost 6 bases. This CDR3 has 15 amino acids. The CDR3 sequence: CASSFLTGVNSPLHF. In DNA, the CDR3 is TGTGCCAGTAGTTTTCTGACAGGGGTTAATTCACCCCTCCACTTT.

V usage is TRBV4-2 and J usage is TRBJ2-7; TRBD2 agrees at 10 bases. Unmatched junction bases numbered 2, after V lost 0 bases and J lost 3 bases. Germline V gene lookup returns CDR1 LGHNA and CDR2 YNFKEQ. CDR3 size: 15 residues. The chain's CDR3 is CASSQELAGLYEQYF. Here the CDR3 DNA reads TGTGCCAGCAGCCAAGAACTAGCGGGACTCTACGAGCAGTACTTC.

The V gene is TRBV28, the J gene TRBJ2-3; no clear D. Germline assignment: CDR1 MDHEN and CDR2 SYDVKM. Between the trimmed V and J ends, which lost 6 bases and 2 bases, there was a span of 15 bases. The CDR3 runs to 15 residues. CDR3: CASSRYVGDTDTQYF. The CDR3 DNA reads as TGTGCCAGCAGCCGCTACGTGGGCGACACAGATACGCAGTATTTT.

This chain links TRBV20-1 with TRBJ1-1; 8 positions match TRBD1. Trimming took 6 bases from V and 12 from J; bases not matched to a gene: 6. In germline, CDR1 is DFQATT, CDR2 SNEGSKA (reference sequence). This CDR3 comprises 10 residues. CDR3 nucleotides: TGCAGTGCGCGGACAGGGAGAACTTTCTTT. It specifies CSARTGRTFF.

The chain recombines TRBV14 with TRBJ2-7; 8 nucleotides match TRBD2. With V trimmed by 4 bases and J by 2 bases, 7 bases remained unmatched. CDR3 size: 15 residues. Germline CDR1 and CDR2: SGHDN and FVKESK. In nucleotides, the CDR3 is TGTGCCAGCAGCCGGGTGAGCGGGAGCCCCTACGAGCAGTACTTC. Its protein is CASSRVSGSPYEQYF.

The chain uses TRBV10-3 and TRBJ2-5, with 7 bases that match TRBD2. This CDR3 contains 12 residues. With V trimmed by 7 bases and J by 11 bases, 10 bases remained unmatched. Germline V lookup: CDR1 ENHRY, CDR2 SYGVKD. In nucleotides, the CDR3 is TGTGCCATCAAAGACGAAGGGAGGGAGCAGTACTTC. It specifies CAIKDEGREQYF.

The CDR3 nucleotides read TGTGCCAGCAGACGAGCGGGAGGGTCCACCGGGGAGCTGTTTTTT. Translated: CASRRAGGSTGELFF. This sequence joins TRBV6-5 and TRBJ2-2, with 10 bases identical to TRBD2. The CDR3 has 15 amino acids. Germline lookup yields CDR1 MNHEY and CDR2 SVGAGI. V dropped 6 bases and J dropped 4; count of bases not matched to a gene: 5.

The J gene is TRBJ1-1, the V gene TRBV7-6; 9 nucleotides line up with TRBD1. The CDR3 has 16 amino acids. Trimming at V came to 5 bases and at J to 10 bases, leaving 17 bases not matched to a gene. The V gene's germline CDR1 is SGHVS and CDR2 FNYEAQ. Here the CDR3 reads CASSPSLDRGEQLAFF. CDR3 coding DNA: TGTGCCAGCAGCCCTAGCTTGGACAGGGGTGAACAGCTAGCTTTCTTT. The entire variable domain, with the rest obtained from reference TRBV7-6 and TRBJ1-1, is as follows: GAGVSQSPRYKVTKRGQDVALRCDPISGHVSLYWYRQALGQGPEFLTYFNYEAQQDKSGLPNDRFSAERPEGSISTLTIQRTEQRDSAMYRCASSPSLDRGEQLAFFGQGTRLTVV.

This chain uses TRBV2 with TRBJ2-1; TRBD1 matches at 10 bases. V gave up 7 bases and J gave up 1 base; unmatched junction bases: 4. The CDR3 is made up of 15 amino acids. Germline values: CDR1 SNHLY, CDR2 FYNNEI. CDR3 sequence reads: CASIVDRGSYNEQFF. The CDR3 DNA reads TGTGCCAGCATTGTGGACAGGGGGTCCTACAATGAGCAGTTCTTC.

This clone was observed once. This chain connects TRBV14 to TRBJ2-7; 7 bases are a match to TRBD2. The germline CDR1 and CDR2 sequences are SGHDN and FVKESK. The CDR3 extends over 15 amino acids. V lost 0 bases, J lost 3 bases, and 5 bases stayed unmatched. As DNA, the CDR3 is TGTGCCAGCAGCCAAGATCCGGGACTATTCTACGAGCAGTACTTC. Its translation: CASSQDPGLFYEQYF.

CDR3 amino acids: CASSLRNSPLHF. CDR3 DNA: TGTGCCAGCAGTTTACGTAATTCACCCCTCCACTTT. V is TRBV27 and J is TRBJ1-6; D unclear. The V end was cut by 2 bases, the J end by 6 bases, with 2 bases between. There are 12 residues in the CDR3. From germline, CDR1 is MNHEY and CDR2 SMNVEV (reference sequence).